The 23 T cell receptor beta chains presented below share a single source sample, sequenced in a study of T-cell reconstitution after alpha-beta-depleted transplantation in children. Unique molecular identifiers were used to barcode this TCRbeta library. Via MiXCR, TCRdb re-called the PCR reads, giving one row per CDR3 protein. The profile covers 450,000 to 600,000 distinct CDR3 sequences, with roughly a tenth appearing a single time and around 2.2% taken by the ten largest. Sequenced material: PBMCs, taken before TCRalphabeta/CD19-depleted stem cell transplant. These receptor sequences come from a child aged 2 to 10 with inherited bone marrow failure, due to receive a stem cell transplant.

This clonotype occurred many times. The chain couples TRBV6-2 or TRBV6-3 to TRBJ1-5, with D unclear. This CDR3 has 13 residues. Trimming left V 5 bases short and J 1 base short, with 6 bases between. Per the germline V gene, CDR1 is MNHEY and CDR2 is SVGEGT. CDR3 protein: CASSPRSNQPQHF. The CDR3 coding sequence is TGTGCCAGCAGTCCTCGGAGCAATCAGCCCCAGCATTTT.

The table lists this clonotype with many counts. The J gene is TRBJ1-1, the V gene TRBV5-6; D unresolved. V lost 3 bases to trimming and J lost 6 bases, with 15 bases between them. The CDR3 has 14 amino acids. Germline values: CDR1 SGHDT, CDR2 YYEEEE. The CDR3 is CASSSTWFGPEAFF. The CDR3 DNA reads TGTGCCAGCAGCTCGACATGGTTCGGCCCTGAAGCTTTCTTT.

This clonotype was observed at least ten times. CDR3 amino acids: CASSGEPHYEQYF. The CDR3 region has the DNA TGCGCCAGCAGCGGGGAACCTCACTACGAGCAGTACTTC. This chain joins TRBV4-3 and TRBJ2-7; no firm D call. Germline lookup yields CDR1 LGHNA and CDR2 YSLEER. The CDR3 contains 13 residues. V was cut by 5 bases and J by 3 bases, with 11 bases left in between.

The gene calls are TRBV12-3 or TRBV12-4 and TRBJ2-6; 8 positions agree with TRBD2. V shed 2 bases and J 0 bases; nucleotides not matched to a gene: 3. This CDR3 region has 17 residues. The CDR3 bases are TGTGCCAGCAGTTTAACTAGCGGAAACTCTGGGGCCAACGTCCTGACTTTC. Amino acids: CASSLTSGNSGANVLTF.

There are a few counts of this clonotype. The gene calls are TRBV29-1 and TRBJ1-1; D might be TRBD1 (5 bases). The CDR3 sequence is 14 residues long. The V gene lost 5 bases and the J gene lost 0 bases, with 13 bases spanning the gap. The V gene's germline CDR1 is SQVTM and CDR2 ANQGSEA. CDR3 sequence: CSVPFGALNTEAFF. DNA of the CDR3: TGCAGCGTTCCTTTCGGGGCTCTGAACACTGAAGCTTTCTTT.

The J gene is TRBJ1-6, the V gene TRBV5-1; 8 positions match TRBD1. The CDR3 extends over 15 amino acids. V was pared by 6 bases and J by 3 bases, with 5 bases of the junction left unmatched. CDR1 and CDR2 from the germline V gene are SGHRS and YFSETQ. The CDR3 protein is CASKTGVFYNSPLHF. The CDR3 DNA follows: TGCGCCAGCAAGACAGGGGTTTTCTATAATTCACCCCTCCACTTT.

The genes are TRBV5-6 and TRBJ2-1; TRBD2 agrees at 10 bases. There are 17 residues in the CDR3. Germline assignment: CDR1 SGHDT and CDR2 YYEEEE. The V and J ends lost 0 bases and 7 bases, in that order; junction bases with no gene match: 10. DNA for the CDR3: TGTGCCAGCAGCTTGGCCTCTAGCGGGAGAACGGGGAATGAGCAGTTCTTC. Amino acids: CASSLASSGRTGNEQFF. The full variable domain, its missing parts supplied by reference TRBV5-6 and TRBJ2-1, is DAGVTQSPTHLIKTRGQQVTLRCSPKSGHDTVSWYQQALGQGPQFIFQYYEEEERQRGNFPDRFSGHQFPNYSSELNVNALLLGDSALYLCASSLASSGRTGNEQFFGPGTRLTVL.

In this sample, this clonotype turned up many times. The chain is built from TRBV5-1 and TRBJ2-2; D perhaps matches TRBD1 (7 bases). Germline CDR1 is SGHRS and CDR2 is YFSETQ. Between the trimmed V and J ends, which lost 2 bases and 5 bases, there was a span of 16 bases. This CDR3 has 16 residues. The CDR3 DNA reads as TGCGCCAGCAGCTTCAGGGGGGAGGCCGAGACCGGGGAGCTGTTTTTT. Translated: CASSFRGEAETGELFF.

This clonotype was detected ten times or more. The CDR3: CASSLGRQVPETQYF. CDR3 bases: TGCGCCAGCAGCTTGGGGCGCCAGGTCCCCGAGACCCAGTACTTC. The genes are TRBV5-1 and TRBJ2-5; D is uncertain. Germline values: CDR1 SGHRS, CDR2 YFSETQ. The CDR3 runs to 15 residues. Between the trimmed V and J ends, which lost 0 bases and 5 bases, there was a span of 14 bases.

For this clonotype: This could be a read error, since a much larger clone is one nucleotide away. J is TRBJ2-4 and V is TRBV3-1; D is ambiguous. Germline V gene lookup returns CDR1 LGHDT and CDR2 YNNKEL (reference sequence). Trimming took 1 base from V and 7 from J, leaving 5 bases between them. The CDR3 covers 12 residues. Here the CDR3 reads CASSQVANIQYF. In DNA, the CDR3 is TGTGCCAGCAGCCAAGTGGCCAACATTCAGTACTTC.

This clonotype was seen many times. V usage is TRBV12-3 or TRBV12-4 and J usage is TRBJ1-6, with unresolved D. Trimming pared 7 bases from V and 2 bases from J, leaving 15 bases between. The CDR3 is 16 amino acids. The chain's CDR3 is CASKMGAAPYNSPLHF. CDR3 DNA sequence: TGTGCCAGCAAGATGGGCGCCGCGCCCTATAATTCACCCCTCCACTTT.

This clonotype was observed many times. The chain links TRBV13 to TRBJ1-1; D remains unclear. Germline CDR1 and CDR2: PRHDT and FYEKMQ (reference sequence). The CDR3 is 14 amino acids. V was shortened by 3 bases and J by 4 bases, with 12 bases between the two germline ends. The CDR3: CASSFPGEVTEAFF. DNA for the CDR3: TGTGCCAGCAGCTTCCCAGGCGAGGTCACTGAAGCTTTCTTT.

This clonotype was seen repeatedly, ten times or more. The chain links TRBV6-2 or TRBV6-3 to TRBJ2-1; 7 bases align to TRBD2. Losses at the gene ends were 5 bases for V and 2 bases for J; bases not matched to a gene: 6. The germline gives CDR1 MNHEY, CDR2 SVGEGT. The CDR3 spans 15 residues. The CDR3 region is CASSAPGLPYNEQFF. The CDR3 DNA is TGTGCCAGCAGTGCCCCGGGACTACCCTACAATGAGCAGTTCTTC.

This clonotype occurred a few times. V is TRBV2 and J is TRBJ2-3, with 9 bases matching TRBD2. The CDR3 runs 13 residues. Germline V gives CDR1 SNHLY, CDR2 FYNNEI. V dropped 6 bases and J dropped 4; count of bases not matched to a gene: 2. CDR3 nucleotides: TGTGCCAGCAGAGAGCGGGAGGCAGATACGCAGTATTTT. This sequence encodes CASREREADTQYF. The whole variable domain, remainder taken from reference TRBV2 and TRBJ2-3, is EPEVTQTPSHQVTQMGQEVILRCVPISNHLYFYWYRQILGQKVEFLVSFYNNEISEKSEIFDDQFSVERPDGSNFTLKIRSTKLEDSAMYFCASREREADTQYFGPGTRLTVL.

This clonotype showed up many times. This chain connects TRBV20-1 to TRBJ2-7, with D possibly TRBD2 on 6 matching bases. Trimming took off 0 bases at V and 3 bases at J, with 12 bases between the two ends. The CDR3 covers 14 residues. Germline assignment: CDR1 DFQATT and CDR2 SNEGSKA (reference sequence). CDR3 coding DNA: TGCAGTGCTAGAGATCAGGGACTCAGCTACGAGCAGTACTTC. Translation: CSARDQGLSYEQYF.

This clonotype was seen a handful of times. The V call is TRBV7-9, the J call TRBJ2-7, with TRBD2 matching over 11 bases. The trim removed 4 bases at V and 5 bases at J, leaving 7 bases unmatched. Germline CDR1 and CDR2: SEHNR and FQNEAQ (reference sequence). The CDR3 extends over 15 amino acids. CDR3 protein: CASSSVAGGTDEQYF. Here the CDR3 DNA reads TGTGCCAGCAGCTCGGTAGCGGGAGGGACTGACGAGCAGTACTTC. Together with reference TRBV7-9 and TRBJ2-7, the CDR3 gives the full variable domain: DTGVSQNPRHKITKRGQNVTFRCDPISEHNRLYWYRQTLGQGPEFLTYFQNEAQLEKSRLLSDRFSAERPKGSFSTLEIQRTEQGDSAMYLCASSSVAGGTDEQYFGPGTRLTVT.

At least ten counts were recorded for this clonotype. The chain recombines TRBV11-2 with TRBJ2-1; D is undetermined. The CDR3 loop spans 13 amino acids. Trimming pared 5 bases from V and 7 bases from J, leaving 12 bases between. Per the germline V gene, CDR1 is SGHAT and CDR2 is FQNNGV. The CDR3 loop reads CASSQVVGNEQFF. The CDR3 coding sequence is TGTGCCAGCAGCCAGGTCGTAGGGAATGAGCAGTTCTTC.

The CDR3 DNA reads as TGTGCCAGCCTACTGGACGGTCCCTACGAGCAGTACTTC. It codes for CASLLDGPYEQYF. This chain joins TRBV7-9 and TRBJ2-7; D unresolved. The CDR3 has 13 amino acids. Germline V CDR1 and CDR2: SEHNR, FQNEAQ (reference sequence). Trimming removed 8 bases from V and 2 bases from J, with 13 bases in between.

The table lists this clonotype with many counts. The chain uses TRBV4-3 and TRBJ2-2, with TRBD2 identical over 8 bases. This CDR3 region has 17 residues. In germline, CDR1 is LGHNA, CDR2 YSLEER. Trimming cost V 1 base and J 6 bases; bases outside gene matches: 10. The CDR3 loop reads CASSQVAGKGLAGELFF. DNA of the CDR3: TGCGCCAGCAGCCAAGTAGCGGGGAAAGGGTTGGCCGGGGAGCTGTTTTTT.

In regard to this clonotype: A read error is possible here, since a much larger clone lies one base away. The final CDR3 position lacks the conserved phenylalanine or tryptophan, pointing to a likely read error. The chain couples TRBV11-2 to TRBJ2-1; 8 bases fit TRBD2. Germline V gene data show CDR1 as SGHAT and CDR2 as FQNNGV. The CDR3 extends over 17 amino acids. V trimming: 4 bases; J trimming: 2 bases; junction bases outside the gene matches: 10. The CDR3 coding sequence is TGTGCCAGCAGCTGGGGAGCGGGAGTCCACCCCTACAATGAGCAGTTCTTA. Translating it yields CASSWGAGVHPYNEQFL.

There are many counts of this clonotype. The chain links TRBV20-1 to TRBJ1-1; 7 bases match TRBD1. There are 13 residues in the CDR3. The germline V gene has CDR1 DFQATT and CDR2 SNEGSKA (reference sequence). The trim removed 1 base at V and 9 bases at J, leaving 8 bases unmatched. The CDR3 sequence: CSARARGYWKAFF. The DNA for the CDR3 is TGCAGTGCTAGAGCCAGGGGGTATTGGAAAGCTTTCTTT.

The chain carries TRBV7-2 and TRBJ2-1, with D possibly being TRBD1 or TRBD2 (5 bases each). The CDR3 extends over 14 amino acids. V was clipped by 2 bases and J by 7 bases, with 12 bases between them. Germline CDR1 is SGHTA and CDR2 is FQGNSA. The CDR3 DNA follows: TGTGCCAGCAGCTTAAGCCCGGGGCAAAATGAGCAGTTCTTC. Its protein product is CASSLSPGQNEQFF.

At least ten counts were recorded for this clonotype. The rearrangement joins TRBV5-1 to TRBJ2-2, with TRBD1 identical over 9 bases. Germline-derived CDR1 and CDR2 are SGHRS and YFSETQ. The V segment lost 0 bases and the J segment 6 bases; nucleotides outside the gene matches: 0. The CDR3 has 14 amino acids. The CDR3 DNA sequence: TGCGCCAGCAGCTTGGGGACAGGGGCCGGGGAGCTGTTTTTT. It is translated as CASSLGTGAGELFF.